The text below deals with one TCR beta chain. There is no known antigen for this receptor. Per-nucleotide qualities are absent, and no much larger clonotype sits a single base away. Including the terminal cysteine and phenylalanine, the CDR3 comprises 15 residues. Just the 45-base CDR3 DNA is kept, in frame starting at base 1. At the junction V is shortened by 3 bases and J by 6 bases, with 15 bases in between. Reading the germline V gene gives CDR1 MNHEY and CDR2 SVGAGI. The donors were healthy, HIV-negative adults with no recently reported acute infections or vaccinations. Only Caucasian adults living in Nashville, Tennessee, USA were represented among the donors. CD4+ T cells were enriched by magnetic negative selection, after which naive cells were positively selected on CD45RA and the negative fraction was taken as the memory subset. Blood was collected by leukapheresis, and PBMCs were isolated by Ficoll-Histopaque density gradient centrifugation and then cryopreserved in liquid nitrogen vapor phase. Analytical flow cytometry was used to check the purity and quantity of every magnetically sorted T cell population. Genomic DNA was isolated from every sorted fraction and measured by UV absorbance on a Nanodrop 2000c.

The entry originates in a study of shared clonotypes between healthy human individuals (dated by TCRdb to 2020 to 2021). Background on the whole study: A few men and two women, aged 18 to 49 years, made up the cohort. To estimate repertoire size and how much clonotype sharing occurs between individuals, the study deeply sequenced the blood TCR repertoires of several healthy adults. Libraries were prepared and TCR repertoires were sequenced by different laboratories using diverse techniques, in order to increase sequencing depth and limit assay-specific biases. For each donor, CD4 naive and CD4 memory were each run on three plates, CD8 naive on two plates, and CD8 memory on one plate. Per donor, leukapheresis produced somewhere between about 0.94 and 9.5 billion PBMCs.

Broad study findings and their caveats: The small number of donors limited the genetic and exposure-history diversity represented. Sharing across a few donors was observed for approximately 5% of naive CD4, 3.5% of naive CD8, 2.3% of memory CD4, and roughly 0.4% of memory CD8 clonotypes. Rarefaction of sorted-subset datasets indicated incomplete sequencing despite the large sequencing depth. Pairwise subsampling led to the expectation that sequencing depth would affect the degree of clonotype sharing among donors. Higher generation probabilities were observed for clonotypes shared by all four sorted-subset donors than for non-shared clonotypes. Naive subsets generally had larger estimated clonotype richness than memory subsets. Only blood was sampled, and tissue TCR repertoires likely differ from those in blood.

TCR CDR3 regions were amplified from genomic DNA by multiplex PCR using the deep immunoSEQ assay. For each cell subset, the extracted genomic DNA was distributed evenly across all wells of several immunoSEQ 96-well plates, and each plate served as one replicate. For sorted subsets, roughly 200 ng genomic DNA, equal to about 30,000 T cell genomes, was loaded into each replicate PCR. Purified libraries were measured with a Qubit 3.0 fluorometer, size-checked on a Bioanalyzer 2100, and measured again with the KAPA Library Quantification kit. Every immunoSEQ 96-well plate was sequenced on a separate single-read 150-cycle Illumina NextSeq 550 flow cell. On the study's bioinformatics: Because the immunoSEQ output held only junctional sequences and lacked quality scores, the filtering could not match the filtering applied to full-length reads. To assign V/J genes and CDR3, sequences were annotated against IMGT germline references using PyIR, a Python wrapper for IgBLAST v1.9. Reads were filtered out if the reads had weak V/J assignments (E-value above 1e-6), no CDR3, stop codons, out-of-frame junctions, or ambiguous translated residues. V3J clonotypes were defined as sequences sharing the same inferred V gene, J gene, and CDR3 amino acid sequence. To compute the percentage overlap between repertoires, the number of shared unique clonotypes was divided by the size of the smaller repertoire. RTK rarefaction, the Chao1 estimator, and Recon v2.1 estimates of unobserved clonotypes were used to assess repertoire richness. Generation probabilities for all TCRbeta clonotypes obtained by the gDNA method from a handful of donors were computed using OLGA. The clones in this table, taken by TCRdb from immuneACCESS, are in-frame only. Not every clone is retained; where verified, under half of the shortfall comes from an unresolved V gene, and the cause of the rest is unknown. V, J and clone size derive from that table, while D and trimming were established from the DNA sequence. The sample table contains about 2.4 million clones; only one count was recorded for just over 90% of them. More than 0.12% of the sample is taken by the ten largest.

The chain is encoded by TRBV6-5 joined to TRBJ1-5, with the D gene not clear enough to name. The clonotype comes from a man aged 18-30 years in good health. What was sequenced was naive CD4+ T cells sorted from blood. This specimen's cell subset or site label, per the study, means: CD45RA+ positively selected. The base sequence is TGTGCCAGCAGTTATCTTGTTGCGGTCGGTCAGCCCCAGCATTTT. Its translation is CASSYLVAVGQPQHF.